This TCR beta chain derives from a study of beta chain features in type 1 diabetes. Whole-study results and caveats: Junctions at VDJ sites from type 1 diabetes patients had fewer insertions and more deletions. Cells carrying high TCR expression could end up over-represented when cDNA is sequenced.

This clone was counted only a few times. Its antigen is currently unknown. Isolated RNA was reverse transcribed in full, so expressed TCRB transcripts were sequenced. TCRdb keeps only in-frame clones here, not all; method: immunoSEQ multiplex PCR. Found here are approximately 200,000 clones, over 8.5% of them singletons; the top ten hold around 0.031%. V was pared by 6 bases and J by 2 bases, with 7 bases of the junction left unmatched. From germline, CDR1 is LNHDA and CDR2 SQIVND (reference sequence). This CDR3 is 16 amino acids long. Every donor provided one heparinised blood draw, which averaged about 110 mL.

Sequencing input: naive CD4+ T cells from blood. The sequence was obtained from a young woman in good health. This rearrangement joins TRBV19 to TRBJ1-5; 10 bases agree with TRBD1. This chain's CDR3 is CASRWTGTGGNQPQHF. The CDR3 DNA reads TGTGCCAGTAGATGGACCGGGACAGGGGGCAATCAGCCCCAGCATTTT.